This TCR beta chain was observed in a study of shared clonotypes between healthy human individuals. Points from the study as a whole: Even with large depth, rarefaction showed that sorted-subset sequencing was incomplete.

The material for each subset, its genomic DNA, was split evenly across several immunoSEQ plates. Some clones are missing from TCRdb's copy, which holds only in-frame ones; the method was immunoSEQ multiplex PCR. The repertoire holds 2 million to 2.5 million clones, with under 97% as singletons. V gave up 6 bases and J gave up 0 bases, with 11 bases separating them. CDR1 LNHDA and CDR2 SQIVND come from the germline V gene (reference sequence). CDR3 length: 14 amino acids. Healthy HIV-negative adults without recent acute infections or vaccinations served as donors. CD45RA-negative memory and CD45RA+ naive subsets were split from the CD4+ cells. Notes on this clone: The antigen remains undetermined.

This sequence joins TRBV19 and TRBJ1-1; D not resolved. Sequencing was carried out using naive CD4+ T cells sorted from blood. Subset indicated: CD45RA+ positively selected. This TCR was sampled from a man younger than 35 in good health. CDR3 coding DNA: TGTGCCAGTAGCACGGGAAGAATGAACACTGAAGCTTTCTTT. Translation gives CASSTGRMNTEAFF. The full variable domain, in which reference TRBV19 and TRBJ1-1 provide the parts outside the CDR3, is DGGITQSPKYLFRKEGQNVTLSCEQNLNHDAMYWYRQDPGQGLRLIYYSQIVNDFQKGDIAEGYSVSREKKESFPLTVTSAQKNPTAFYLCASSTGRMNTEAFFGQGTRLTVV.